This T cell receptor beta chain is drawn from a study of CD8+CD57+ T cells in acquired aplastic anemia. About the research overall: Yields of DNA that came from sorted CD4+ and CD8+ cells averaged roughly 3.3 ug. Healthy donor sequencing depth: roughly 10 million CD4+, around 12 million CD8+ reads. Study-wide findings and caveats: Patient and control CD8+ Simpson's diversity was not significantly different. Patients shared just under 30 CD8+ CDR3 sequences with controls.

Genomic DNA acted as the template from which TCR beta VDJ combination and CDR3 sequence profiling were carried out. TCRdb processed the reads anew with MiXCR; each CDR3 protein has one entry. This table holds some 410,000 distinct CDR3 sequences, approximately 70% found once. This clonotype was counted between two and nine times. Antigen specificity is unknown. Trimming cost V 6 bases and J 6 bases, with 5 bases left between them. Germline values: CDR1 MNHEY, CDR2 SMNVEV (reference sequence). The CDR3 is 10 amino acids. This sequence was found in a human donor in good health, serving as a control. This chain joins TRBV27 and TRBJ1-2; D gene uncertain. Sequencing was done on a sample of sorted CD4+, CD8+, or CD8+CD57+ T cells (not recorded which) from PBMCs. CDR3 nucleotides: TGTGCCAGCAGCTTACATGGCTACACCTTC. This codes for CASSLHGYTF.